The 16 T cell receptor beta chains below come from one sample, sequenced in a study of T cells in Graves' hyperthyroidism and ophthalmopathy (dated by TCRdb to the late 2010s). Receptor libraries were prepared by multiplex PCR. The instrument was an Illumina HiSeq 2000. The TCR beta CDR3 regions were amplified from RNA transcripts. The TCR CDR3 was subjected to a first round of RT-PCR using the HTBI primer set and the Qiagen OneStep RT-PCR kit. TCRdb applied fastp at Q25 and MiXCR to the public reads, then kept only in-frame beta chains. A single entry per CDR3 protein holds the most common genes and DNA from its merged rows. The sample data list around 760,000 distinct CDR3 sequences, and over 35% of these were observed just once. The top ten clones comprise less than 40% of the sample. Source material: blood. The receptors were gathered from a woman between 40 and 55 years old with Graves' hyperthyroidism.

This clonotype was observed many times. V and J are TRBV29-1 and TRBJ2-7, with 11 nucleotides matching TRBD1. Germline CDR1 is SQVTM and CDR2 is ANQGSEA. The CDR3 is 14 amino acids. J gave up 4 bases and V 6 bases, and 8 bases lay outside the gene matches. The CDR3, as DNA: TGCAGCGTCACCCCGGGACAGGGGGGGTACGAGCAGTACTTC. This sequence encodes CSVTPGQGGYEQYF.

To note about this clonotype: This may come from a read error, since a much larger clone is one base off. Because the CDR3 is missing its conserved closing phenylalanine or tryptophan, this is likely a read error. CDR3 nucleotide sequence: TGTGCCAGCAGCGTAGGAGCGACTCTGACTGGGGCCAACGTCCTGACTTCC. As protein: CASSVGATLTGANVLTS. V is TRBV10-3 and J is TRBJ2-6; no firm D call. Looked up from germline, CDR1 is ENHRY and CDR2 is SYGVKD. This CDR3 comprises 17 residues. Trimming removed 10 bases at V and 2 bases at J, with 21 bases between.

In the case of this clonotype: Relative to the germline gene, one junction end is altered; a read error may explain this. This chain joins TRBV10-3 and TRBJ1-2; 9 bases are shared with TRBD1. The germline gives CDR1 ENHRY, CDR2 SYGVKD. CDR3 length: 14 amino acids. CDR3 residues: CASSVTGGAGGYTF. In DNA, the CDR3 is TGTGCCAGCAGTGTTACAGGGGGCGCCGGGGGCTACACCTTC.

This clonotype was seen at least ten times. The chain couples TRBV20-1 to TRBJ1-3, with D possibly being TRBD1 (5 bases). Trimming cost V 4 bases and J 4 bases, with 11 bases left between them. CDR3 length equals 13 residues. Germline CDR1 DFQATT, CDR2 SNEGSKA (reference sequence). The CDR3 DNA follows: TGCAGTGCTAATCAGGGACTCGGAAACACCATATATTTT. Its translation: CSANQGLGNTIYF.

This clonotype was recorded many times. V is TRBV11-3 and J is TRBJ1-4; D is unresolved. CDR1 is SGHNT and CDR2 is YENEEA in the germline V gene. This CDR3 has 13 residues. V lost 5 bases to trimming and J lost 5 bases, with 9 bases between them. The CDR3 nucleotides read TGTGCCAGCAGCGCCCTAGTCAATGAAAAACTGTTTTTT. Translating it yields CASSALVNEKLFF.

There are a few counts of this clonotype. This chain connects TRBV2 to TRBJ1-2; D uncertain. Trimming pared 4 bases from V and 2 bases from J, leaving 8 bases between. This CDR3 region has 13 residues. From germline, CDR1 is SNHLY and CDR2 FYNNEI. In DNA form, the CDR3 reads TGTGCCAGCAGTGGTGAAGGGAACTATGGCTACACCTTC. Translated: CASSGEGNYGYTF.

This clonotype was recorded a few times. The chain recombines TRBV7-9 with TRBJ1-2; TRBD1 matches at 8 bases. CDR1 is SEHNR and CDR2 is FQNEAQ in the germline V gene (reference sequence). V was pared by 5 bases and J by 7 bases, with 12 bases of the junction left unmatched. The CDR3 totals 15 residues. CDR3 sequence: CASSQQQGGEAGYTF. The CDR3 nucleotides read TGTGCCAGCAGCCAACAACAGGGGGGCGAGGCTGGCTACACCTTC. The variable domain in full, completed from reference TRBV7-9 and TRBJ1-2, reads DTGVSQNPRHKITKRGQNVTFRCDPISEHNRLYWYRQTLGQGPEFLTYFQNEAQLEKSRLLSDRFSAERPKGSFSTLEIQRTEQGDSAMYLCASSQQQGGEAGYTFGSGTRLTVV.

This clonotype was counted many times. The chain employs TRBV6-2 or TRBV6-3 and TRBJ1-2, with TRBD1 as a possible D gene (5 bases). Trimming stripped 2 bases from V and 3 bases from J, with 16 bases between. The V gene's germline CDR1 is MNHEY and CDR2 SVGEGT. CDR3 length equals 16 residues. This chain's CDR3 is CASSYGDSFVDYGYTF. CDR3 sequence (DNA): TGTGCCAGCAGTTACGGCGACAGCTTCGTGGACTATGGCTACACCTTC.

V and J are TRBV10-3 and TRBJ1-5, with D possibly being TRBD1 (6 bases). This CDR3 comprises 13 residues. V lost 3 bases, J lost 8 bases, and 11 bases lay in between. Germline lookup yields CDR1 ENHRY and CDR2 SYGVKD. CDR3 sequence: CAISDQGMEPQHF. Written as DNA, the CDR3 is TGTGCCATCAGTGATCAGGGGATGGAGCCCCAGCATTTT.

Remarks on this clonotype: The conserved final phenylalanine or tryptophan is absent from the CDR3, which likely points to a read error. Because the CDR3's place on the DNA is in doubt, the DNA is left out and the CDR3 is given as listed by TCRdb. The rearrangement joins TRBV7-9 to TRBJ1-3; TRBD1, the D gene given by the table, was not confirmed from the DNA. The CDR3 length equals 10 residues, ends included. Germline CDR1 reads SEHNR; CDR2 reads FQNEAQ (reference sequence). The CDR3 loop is CASSLRDRAT.

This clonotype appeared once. CDR3 DNA sequence: TGTGCCAGCAGCCACCTTGGGCGAGATAATTCACCCCTCCACTTT. This sequence encodes CASSHLGRDNSPLHF. The chain has TRBV7-8 and TRBJ1-6; D is unclear. Trimming took off 5 bases at V and 5 bases at J, with 13 bases between the two ends. Germline CDR1 is SGHVS and CDR2 is FQNEAQ. This CDR3 is built from 15 residues.

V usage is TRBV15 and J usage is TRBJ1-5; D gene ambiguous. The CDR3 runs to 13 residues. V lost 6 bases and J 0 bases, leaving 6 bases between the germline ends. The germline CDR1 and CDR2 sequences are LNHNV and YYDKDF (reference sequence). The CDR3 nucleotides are TGTGCCACCAGATTTGCTAGCAATCAGCCCCAGCATTTT. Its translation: CATRFASNQPQHF.

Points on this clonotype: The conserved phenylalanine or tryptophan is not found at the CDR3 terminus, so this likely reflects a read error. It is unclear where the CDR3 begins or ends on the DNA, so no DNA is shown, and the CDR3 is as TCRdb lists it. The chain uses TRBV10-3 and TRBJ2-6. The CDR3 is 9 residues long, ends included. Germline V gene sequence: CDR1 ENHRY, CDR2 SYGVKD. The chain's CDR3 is CAISDGGTS.

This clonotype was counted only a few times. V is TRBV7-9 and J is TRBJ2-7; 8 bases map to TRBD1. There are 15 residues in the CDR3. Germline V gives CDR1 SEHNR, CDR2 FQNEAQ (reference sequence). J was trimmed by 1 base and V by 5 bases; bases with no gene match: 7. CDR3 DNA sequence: TGTGCCAGCAGCCACGGACAGGGAGTTTCCTACGAGCAGTACTTC. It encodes CASSHGQGVSYEQYF.

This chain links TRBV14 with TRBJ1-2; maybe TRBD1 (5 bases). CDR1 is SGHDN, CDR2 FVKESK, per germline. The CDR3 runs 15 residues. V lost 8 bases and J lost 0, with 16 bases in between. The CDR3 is CASSPRGSSNYGYTF. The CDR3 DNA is TGTGCCAGCTCACCTCGGGGCAGTTCTAACTATGGCTACACCTTC.

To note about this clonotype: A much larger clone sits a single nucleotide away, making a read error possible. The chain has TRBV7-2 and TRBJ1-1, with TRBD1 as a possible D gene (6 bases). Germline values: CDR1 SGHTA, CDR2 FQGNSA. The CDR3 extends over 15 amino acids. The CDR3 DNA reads TGTGCCAGCAGCCCGACCATTACAGGGAACACTGAAGCTTCCTTT. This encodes CASSPTITGNTEASF. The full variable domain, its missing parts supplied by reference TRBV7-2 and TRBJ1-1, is GAGVSQSPSNKVTEKGKDVELRCDPISGHTALYWYRQSLGQGLEFLIYFQGNSAPDKSGLPSDRFSAERTGGSVSTLTIQRTQQEDSAVYLCASSPTITGNTEASFGQGTRLTVV.